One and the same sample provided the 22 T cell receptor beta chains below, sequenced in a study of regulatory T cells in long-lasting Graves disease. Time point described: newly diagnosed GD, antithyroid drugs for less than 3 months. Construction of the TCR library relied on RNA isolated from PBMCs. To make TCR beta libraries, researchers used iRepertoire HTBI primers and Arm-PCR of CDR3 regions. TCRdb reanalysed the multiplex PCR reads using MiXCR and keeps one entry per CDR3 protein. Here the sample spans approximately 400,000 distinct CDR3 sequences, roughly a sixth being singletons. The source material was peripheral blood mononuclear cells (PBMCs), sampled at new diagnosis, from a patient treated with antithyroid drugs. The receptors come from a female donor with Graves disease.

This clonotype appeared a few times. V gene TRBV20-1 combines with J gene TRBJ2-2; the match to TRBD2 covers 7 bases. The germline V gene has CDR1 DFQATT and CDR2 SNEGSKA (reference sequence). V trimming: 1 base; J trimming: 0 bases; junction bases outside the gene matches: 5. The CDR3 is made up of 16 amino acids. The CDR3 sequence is CSARAPGLANTGELFF. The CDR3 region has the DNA TGCAGTGCTAGAGCCCCCGGACTAGCGAACACCGGGGAGCTGTTTTTT.

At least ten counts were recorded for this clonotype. The CDR3 is CASSPLRRNEQFF. In DNA form, the CDR3 reads TGCGCCAGCAGCCCCCTGCGGCGGAATGAGCAGTTCTTC. The V gene is TRBV5-1, the J gene TRBJ2-1; D is ambiguous. V gave up 4 bases and J gave up 7 bases, with 12 bases separating them. Germline CDR1 and CDR2: SGHRS and YFSETQ. The CDR3 sequence is 13 residues long.

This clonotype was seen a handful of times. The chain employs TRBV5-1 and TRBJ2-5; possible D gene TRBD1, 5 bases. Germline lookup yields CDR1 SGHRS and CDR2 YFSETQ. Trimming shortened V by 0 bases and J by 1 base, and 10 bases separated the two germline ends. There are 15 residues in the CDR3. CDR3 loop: CASSLAPQGQETQYF. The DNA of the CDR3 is TGCGCCAGCAGCTTGGCCCCGCAGGGCCAAGAGACCCAGTACTTC.

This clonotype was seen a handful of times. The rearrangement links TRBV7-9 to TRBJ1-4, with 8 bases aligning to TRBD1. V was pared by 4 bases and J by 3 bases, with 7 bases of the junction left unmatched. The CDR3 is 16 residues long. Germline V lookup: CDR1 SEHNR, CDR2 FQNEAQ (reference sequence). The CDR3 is CASSSIKQGANEKLFF. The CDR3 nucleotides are TGTGCCAGCAGCTCAATTAAACAGGGGGCTAATGAAAAACTGTTTTTT. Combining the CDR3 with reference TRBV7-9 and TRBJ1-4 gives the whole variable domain DTGVSQNPRHKITKRGQNVTFRCDPISEHNRLYWYRQTLGQGPEFLTYFQNEAQLEKSRLLSDRFSAERPKGSFSTLEIQRTEQGDSAMYLCASSSIKQGANEKLFFGSGTQLSVL.

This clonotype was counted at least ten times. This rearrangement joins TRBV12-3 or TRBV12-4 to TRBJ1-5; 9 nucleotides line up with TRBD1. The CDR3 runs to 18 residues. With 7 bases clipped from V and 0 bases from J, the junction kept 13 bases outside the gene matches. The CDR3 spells CASNEGGTGLASNQPQHF. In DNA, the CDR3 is TGTGCCAGCAATGAGGGGGGGACAGGGCTCGCTAGCAATCAGCCCCAGCATTTT.

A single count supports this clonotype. The CDR3, as DNA: TGTGCTAGTGGTCCAACCGGGACAGGGGCCTTCTTT. Encoded protein: CASGPTGTGAFF. The chain is built from TRBV12-5 and TRBJ1-1; 10 bases map to TRBD1. Germline loops: CDR1 LGHNT, CDR2 FRNRAP. With V trimmed by 5 bases and J by 14 bases, 8 bases remained unmatched. The CDR3 length is 12 residues.

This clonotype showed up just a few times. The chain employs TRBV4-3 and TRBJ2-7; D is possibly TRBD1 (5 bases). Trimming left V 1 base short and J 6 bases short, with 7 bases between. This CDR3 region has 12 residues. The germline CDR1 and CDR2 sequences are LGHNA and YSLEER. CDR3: CASSQGQGEQYF. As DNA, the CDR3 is TGCGCCAGCAGCCAAGGGCAGGGCGAGCAGTACTTC.

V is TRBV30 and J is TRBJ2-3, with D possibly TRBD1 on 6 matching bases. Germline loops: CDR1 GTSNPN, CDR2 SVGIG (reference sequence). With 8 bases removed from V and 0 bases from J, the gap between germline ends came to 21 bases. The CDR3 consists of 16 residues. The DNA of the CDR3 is TGTGCCAGGGGGTTCATAGGGGGTCCCAGCACAGATACGCAGTATTTT. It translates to CARGFIGGPSTDTQYF.

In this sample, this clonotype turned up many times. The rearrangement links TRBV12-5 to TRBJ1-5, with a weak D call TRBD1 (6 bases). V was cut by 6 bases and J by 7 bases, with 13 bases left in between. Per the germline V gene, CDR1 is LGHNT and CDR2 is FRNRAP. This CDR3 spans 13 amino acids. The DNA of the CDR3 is TGTGCTAGTGGGATGGGAGGGGGGCAGCCCCAGCATTTT. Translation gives CASGMGGGQPQHF.

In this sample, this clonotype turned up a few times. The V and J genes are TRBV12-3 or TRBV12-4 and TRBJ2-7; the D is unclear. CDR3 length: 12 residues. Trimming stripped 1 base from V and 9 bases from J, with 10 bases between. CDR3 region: CASSLGGIGQYF. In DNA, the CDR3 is TGTGCCAGCAGTTTAGGAGGCATTGGGCAGTACTTC.

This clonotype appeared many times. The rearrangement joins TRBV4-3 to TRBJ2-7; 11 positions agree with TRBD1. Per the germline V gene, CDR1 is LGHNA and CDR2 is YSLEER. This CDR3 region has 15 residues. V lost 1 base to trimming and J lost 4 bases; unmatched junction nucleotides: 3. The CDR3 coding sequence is TGCGCCAGCAGCCAAGGGGACAGGGGGGGATACGAGCAGTACTTC. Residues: CASSQGDRGGYEQYF.

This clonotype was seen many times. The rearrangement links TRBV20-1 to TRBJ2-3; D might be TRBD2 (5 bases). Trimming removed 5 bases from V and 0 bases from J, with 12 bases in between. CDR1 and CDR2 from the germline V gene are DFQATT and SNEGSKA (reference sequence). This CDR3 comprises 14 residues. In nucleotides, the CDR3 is TGCAGTGCTTCGAGCGGACTTAGCACAGATACGCAGTATTTT. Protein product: CSASSGLSTDTQYF.

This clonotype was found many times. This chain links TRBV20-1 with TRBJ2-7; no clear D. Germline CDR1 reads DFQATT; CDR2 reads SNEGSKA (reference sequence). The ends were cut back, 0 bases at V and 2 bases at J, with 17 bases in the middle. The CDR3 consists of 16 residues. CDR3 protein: CSARDLSSGGTYEQYF. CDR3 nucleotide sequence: TGCAGTGCTAGAGATCTAAGCTCTGGTGGAACCTACGAGCAGTACTTC.

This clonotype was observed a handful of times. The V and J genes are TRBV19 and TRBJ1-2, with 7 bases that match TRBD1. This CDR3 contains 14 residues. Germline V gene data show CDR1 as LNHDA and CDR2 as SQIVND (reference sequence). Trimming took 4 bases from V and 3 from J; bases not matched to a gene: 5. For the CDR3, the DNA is TGTGCCAGTAGTACAGGGGGAGGTGACTATGGCTACACCTTC. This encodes CASSTGGGDYGYTF.

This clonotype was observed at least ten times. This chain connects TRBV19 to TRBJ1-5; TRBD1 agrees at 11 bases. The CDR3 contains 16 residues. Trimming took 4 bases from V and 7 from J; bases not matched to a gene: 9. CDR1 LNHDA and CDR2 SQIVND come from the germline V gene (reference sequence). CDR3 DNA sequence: TGTGCCAGTAGTACAACAGGACAGGGGGCTGGGCAGCCCCAGCATTTT. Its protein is CASSTTGQGAGQPQHF.

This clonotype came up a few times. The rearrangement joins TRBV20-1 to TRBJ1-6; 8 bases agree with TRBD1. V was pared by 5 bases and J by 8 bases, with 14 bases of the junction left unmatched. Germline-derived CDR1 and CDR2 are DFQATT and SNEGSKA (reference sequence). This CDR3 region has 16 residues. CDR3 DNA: TGCAGTGCTCAAGAACTGGCCGGGACAGGACATTCACCCCTCCACTTT. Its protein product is CSAQELAGTGHSPLHF.

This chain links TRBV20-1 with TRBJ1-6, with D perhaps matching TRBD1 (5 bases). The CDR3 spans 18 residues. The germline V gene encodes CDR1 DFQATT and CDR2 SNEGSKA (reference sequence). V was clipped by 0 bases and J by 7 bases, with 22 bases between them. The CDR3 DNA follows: TGCAGTGCTAGAGATTGGAACCCTCCGGGACGGCCGAATTCACCCCTCCACTTT. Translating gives CSARDWNPPGRPNSPLHF.

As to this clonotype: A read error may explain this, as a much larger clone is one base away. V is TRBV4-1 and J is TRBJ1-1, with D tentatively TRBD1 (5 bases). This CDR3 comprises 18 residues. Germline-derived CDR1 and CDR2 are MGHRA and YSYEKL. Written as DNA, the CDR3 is TGCGTCAGCAGCCAAGGCGCCCGATGGGGGGGGGTGAGGACTGAAGCTTTCTTT. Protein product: CVSSQGARWGGVRTEAFF.

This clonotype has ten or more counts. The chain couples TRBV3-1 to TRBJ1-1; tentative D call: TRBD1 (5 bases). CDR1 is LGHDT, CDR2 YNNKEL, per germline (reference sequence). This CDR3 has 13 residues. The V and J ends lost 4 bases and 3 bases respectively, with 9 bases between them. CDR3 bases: TGTGCCAGCAGCCGGAGGGGAGACACTGAAGCTTTCTTT. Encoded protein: CASSRRGDTEAFF.

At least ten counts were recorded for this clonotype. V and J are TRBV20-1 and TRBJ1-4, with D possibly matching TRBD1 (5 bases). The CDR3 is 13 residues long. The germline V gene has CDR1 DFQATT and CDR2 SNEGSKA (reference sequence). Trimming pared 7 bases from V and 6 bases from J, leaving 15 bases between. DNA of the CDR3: TGCAGTGTACCGGGGCCAGCGGATGAAAAACTGTTTTTT. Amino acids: CSVPGPADEKLFF.

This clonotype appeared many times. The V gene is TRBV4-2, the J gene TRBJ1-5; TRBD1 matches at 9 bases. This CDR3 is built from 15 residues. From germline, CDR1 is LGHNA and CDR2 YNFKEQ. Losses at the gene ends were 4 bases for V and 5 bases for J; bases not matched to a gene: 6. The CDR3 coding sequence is TGTGCCAGCAGCCCCGGACAGGGGAAGGATCAGCCCCAGCATTTT. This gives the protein CASSPGQGKDQPQHF.

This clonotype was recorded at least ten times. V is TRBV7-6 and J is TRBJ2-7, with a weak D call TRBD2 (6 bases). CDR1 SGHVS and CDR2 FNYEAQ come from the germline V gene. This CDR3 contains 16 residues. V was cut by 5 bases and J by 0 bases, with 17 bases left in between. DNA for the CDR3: TGTGCCAGCAGCCTTATAGGAGGGAGTGACTCCTACGAGCAGTACTTC. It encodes CASSLIGGSDSYEQYF.